These 18 T cell receptor beta chains came from one sample sequenced in a study of blood T cell repertoires in COVID-19. Data came from immunoSEQ multiplex PCR; TCRdb stores just in-frame clones and leaves some out. The sample has some 150,000 clones, more than 65% seen once. The sequenced sample was peripheral blood. Receptor source: a human donor with acute or convalescent COVID-19. The donor label of this sample is uncertain.

The gene calls are TRBV4-1 and TRBJ1-5; D ambiguous. The V gene's germline CDR1 is MGHRA and CDR2 YSYEKL. This CDR3 is built from 15 residues. V was shortened by 6 bases and J by 3 bases, with 15 bases between the two germline ends. CDR3 coding DNA: TGCGCCAGCAGTAGGGATCTAGCGATCAATCAGCCCCAGCATTTT. Protein product: CASSRDLAINQPQHF.

The gene calls are TRBV7-3 and TRBJ2-5; 13 positions match TRBD2. The CDR3 runs to 15 residues. Germline V lookup: CDR1 SGHTA, CDR2 FQGTGA. J lost 5 bases, V lost 5 bases, and 5 bases had no gene match. The CDR3 region has the DNA TGTGCCAGCAGCCCGACTAGCGGGAGGTGGGAGACCCAGTACTTC. Protein: CASSPTSGRWETQYF.

As to this clone: Other nucleotide sequences from this sample produce the same CDR3. CDR3 coding DNA: TGTGCCAGCAGTTACGGACGGGGTGAAAAACTGTTTTTT. It translates to CASSYGRGEKLFF. The chain couples TRBV6-5 to TRBJ1-4; no firm D call. Trimming left V 2 bases short and J 7 bases short, with 8 bases between. Germline V gives CDR1 MNHEY, CDR2 SVGAGI. The CDR3 spans 13 residues.

V gene TRBV18 combines with J gene TRBJ1-2; D is uncertain. The V end was cut by 2 bases, the J end by 6 bases, with 13 bases between. The CDR3 is made up of 14 amino acids. Germline CDR1 and CDR2: KGHSH and LQKENI. CDR3 bases: TGTGCCAGCTCACCAAGTGGCGGGTACGATGGCTACACCTTC. It codes for CASSPSGGYDGYTF. Drawing the rest from reference TRBV18 and TRBJ1-2, the complete variable domain is NAGVMQNPRHLVRRRGQEARLRCSPMKGHSHVYWYRQLPEEGLKFMVYLQKENIIDESGMPKERFSAEFPKEGPSILRIQQVVRGDSAAYFCASSPSGGYDGYTFGSGTRLTVV.

This clone was observed a few times. The rearrangement joins TRBV6-2 or TRBV6-3 to TRBJ2-7; D gene uncertain. Trimming took 2 bases from V and 5 from J, leaving 7 bases between them. The CDR3 runs to 12 residues. CDR1 and CDR2 from the germline V gene are MNHEY and SVGEGT. This CDR3 reads CASSYVIDEQYF. The CDR3 DNA reads as TGTGCCAGCAGTTACGTAATAGACGAGCAGTACTTC.

In this sample, this clone turned up a few times. This chain joins TRBV25-1 and TRBJ2-1; D is perhaps TRBD2 (6 bases). Trimming took 6 bases from V and 5 from J, leaving 14 bases between them. This CDR3 region has 14 residues. Germline CDR1 reads MGHDK; CDR2 reads SYGVNS. As DNA, the CDR3 is TGTGCCAGCAGGGAACCGGGACTCCACAATGAGCAGTTCTTC. This sequence encodes CASREPGLHNEQFF.

The chain carries TRBV7-8 and TRBJ1-1; a weak D match, TRBD1 (5 bases). This CDR3 region has 13 residues. The germline CDR1 and CDR2 sequences are SGHVS and FQNEAQ. V was cut by 6 bases and J by 1 base, with 9 bases left in between. The CDR3 bases are TGTGCCAGCAGTAGGGGCGCGAACACTGAAGCTTTCTTT. Its translation is CASSRGANTEAFF.

The V call is TRBV15, the J call TRBJ2-7; TRBD2 matches at 10 bases. CDR1 and CDR2 from the germline V gene are LNHNV and YYDKDF (reference sequence). Trimming cost V 0 bases and J 5 bases; bases outside gene matches: 7. CDR3 length: 16 amino acids. DNA for the CDR3: TGTGCCACCAGCAGAGAGGCTAGCGGGAGTCTGGACGAGCAGTACTTC. Translating it yields CATSREASGSLDEQYF.

This clone occurred once. The chain is built from TRBV3-1 (or the pseudogene TRBV3-2) and TRBJ1-5; D call uncertain. Trimming left V 4 bases short and J 4 bases short, with 11 bases between. Germline CDR1 is LGHDT and CDR2 is YNNKEL (reference sequence). The CDR3 contains 14 residues. The CDR3, as DNA: TGTGCCAGCAGCCTACGAGGGCAAAATCAGCCCCAGCATTTT. As protein: CASSLRGQNQPQHF.

This chain connects TRBV9 to TRBJ2-2; 7 nucleotides line up with TRBD1. J gave up 2 bases and V 0 bases, and 1 base lay outside the gene matches. The CDR3 has 15 residues. Germline lookup yields CDR1 SGDLS and CDR2 YYNGEE. Written as DNA, the CDR3 is TGTGCCAGCAGCGTAGGGGACAGAAACACCGGGGAGCTGTTTTTT. Translated: CASSVGDRNTGELFF.

The CDR3 DNA reads TGTGCCAGCAGCGTAGGCGGACTTTTGATCAATGAGCAGTTCTTC. Translation: CASSVGGLLINEQFF. The chain carries TRBV9 and TRBJ2-1; D might be TRBD2 (5 bases). Trimming removed 0 bases from V and 6 bases from J, with 13 bases in between. Per germline, CDR1 SGDLS and CDR2 YYNGEE. This CDR3 contains 15 residues.

The sample holds one count of this clone. This chain uses TRBV20-1 with TRBJ1-2; TRBD1 is a possible D gene (5 bases). This CDR3 comprises 13 residues. Between the trimmed V and J ends, which lost 3 bases and 4 bases, there was a span of 12 bases. The germline gives CDR1 DFQATT, CDR2 SNEGSKA (reference sequence). CDR3: CSASGASTYGYTF. The CDR3 DNA is TGCAGTGCTAGTGGGGCGTCTACCTATGGCTACACCTTC.

The chain recombines TRBV5-1 with TRBJ2-2, with TRBD1 identical over 7 bases. V lost 1 base, J lost 1 base, and 4 bases stayed unmatched. The CDR3 is 16 residues long. Germline CDR1 and CDR2: SGHRS and YFSETQ. CDR3 sequence reads: CASSLRGQMNTGELFF. CDR3 in DNA: TGCGCCAGCAGCTTGAGGGGACAGATGAACACCGGGGAGCTGTTTTTT.

This chain joins TRBV9 and TRBJ2-1; 10 bases agree with TRBD2. The CDR3 totals 18 residues. Germline CDR1 and CDR2: SGDLS and YYNGEE. V trimming: 0 bases; J trimming: 7 bases; junction bases outside the gene matches: 13. The CDR3 loop is CASSVATGSGGASNEQFF. Written as DNA, the CDR3 is TGTGCCAGCAGCGTAGCTACGGGAAGCGGGGGGGCCTCTAATGAGCAGTTCTTC.

The chain combines TRBV19 with TRBJ1-6; D gene uncertain. V shed 8 bases and J shed 5 bases, with 13 bases lying between them. The CDR3 is 14 residues long. Germline-derived CDR1 and CDR2 are LNHDA and SQIVND (reference sequence). The CDR3, as DNA: TGTGCCAGTGGGCGTACCCAAGATAATTCACCCCTCCACTTT. Protein: CASGRTQDNSPLHF.

The chain links TRBV7-2 to TRBJ2-5, with D possibly TRBD1 on 6 matching bases. Germline V gene lookup returns CDR1 SGHTA and CDR2 FQGNSA. The V end was cut by 0 bases, the J end by 3 bases, with 8 bases between. CDR3 length equals 14 residues. The CDR3 DNA sequence: TGTGCCAGCAGCTTAGCAGGGGGAAAAGAGACCCAGTACTTC. It encodes CASSLAGGKETQYF.

V is TRBV2 and J is TRBJ1-4; tentative D call: TRBD1 (5 bases). From germline, CDR1 is SNHLY and CDR2 FYNNEI. This CDR3 contains 15 residues. V dropped 6 bases and J dropped 3 bases, with 14 bases sitting between them. The CDR3 region has the DNA TGTGCCAGCAGGCGTTCGGGAGGGGCTAATGAAAAACTGTTTTTT. Amino acids: CASRRSGGANEKLFF.

The V and J genes are TRBV5-6 and TRBJ2-5, with 9 bases fitting TRBD2. CDR1 is SGHDT and CDR2 is YYEEEE in the germline V gene. V trimming: 2 bases; J trimming: 5 bases; junction bases outside the gene matches: 10. The CDR3 has 16 amino acids. CDR3 residues: CASSFLAGRGEETQYF. In DNA, the CDR3 is TGTGCCAGCAGCTTCCTAGCGGGAAGAGGGGAGGAGACCCAGTACTTC.